This T cell receptor (beta chain) was profiled in a study of molecular identifiers for immune sequencing clone quantification. Study findings and constraints: In naive cells, under 1% of molecules belonged to clones above 20 RNA copies, against over 97% in effector cells.

Naive CD8 T cells were sorted, and the gate applied was CD8+CD4-CCR7+CD45RA+. This clonotype has a single count. What it binds is unknown. Since a much larger clone is just one base distant, this may be a read error. The conserved closing phenylalanine or tryptophan is absent in this CDR3, likely reflecting a read error. Between the trimmed V and J ends, which lost 0 bases and 4 bases, there was a span of 10 bases. Germline values: CDR1 KGHDR, CDR2 SFDVKD. The CDR3 loop spans 15 amino acids. Bulk TCR libraries were made with methods that had been previously described and with listed TCR primers. MiXCR, applied by TCRdb to the PCR reads, yields one record per CDR3 protein. The data contain hundreds of thousands of distinct CDR3 sequences, roughly 24% of them singletons.

The origin of this receptor is a human donor in good health. Some libraries in this study had Jurkat cell RNA spiked in. What was sequenced was naive CD8+ T cells from blood, with Jurkat cell RNA spiked in. Described subset: FACS-sorted CD8+CD4-CCR7+CD45RA+ naive T cells. J is TRBJ2-3 and V is TRBV24-1; no clear D gene. CDR3 nucleotide sequence: TGTGCCACCAGTGATTTGGTTGGGGAATCAGATACGCAGTATTCT. This gives the protein CATSDLVGESDTQYS.